This T cell receptor beta chain was recorded in a study of shared T cell receptors in the human thymus. The assay was immunoSEQ multiplex PCR, and TCRdb's table has in-frame clones only and misses some. The sample contains hundreds of thousands of clones, roughly 90% of which appear only once. The germline V gene has CDR1 KGHSH and CDR2 LQKENI. CDR3 length: 16 residues. The germline V and J ends were trimmed by 3 bases and 3 bases, with 16 bases remaining between them. A further study also used this sample, focusing on human thymus T cells. From that paper: The thymus was resected at corrective cardiac surgery. Gene usage for V and J segments appeared biased in thymic and blood repertoires.

The chain combines TRBV18 with TRBJ2-3, with D unclear. The receptor was isolated from a boy younger than two with a congenital heart defect. The sample taken for sequencing was thymocytes. The CDR3 DNA sequence: TGTGCCAGCTCACCGTTAAAGGAGATAAGGACAGATACGCAGTATTTT. Amino acid sequence: CASSPLKEIRTDTQYF.